Listed below are T cell receptor beta chains from one sample, sequenced in a study of breast tumors, draining lymph nodes, adjacent tissues. TCRdb passed the multiplex PCR reads through MiXCR, listing each CDR3 protein once. Of 250,000 or so distinct CDR3 sequences in the sample, over 25% were seen once. The sequenced material came from axillary lymph node tissue. Source of these receptors: a female donor with breast cancer. Some clones in this sample may be carry-over from other donors' samples. Both conserved end residues are part of each CDR3. Some rows have no size entry. The others give once, few or many, or a class for an expanded clone.

>many|TRBV7-8|TRBJ1-4
CASSHHIQGANEKLFF
>.|TRBV5-1|TRBJ1-1
CASSWDSVNTEAFF
>many|TRBV5-4|TRBJ2-2
CASSFGDLLAYTGELFF
>many|TRBV30|TRBJ2-7
CAWSWDNYEQYF
>many|TRBV24-1|TRBJ2-6
CATGSGQGKSGANVLTF
>many|TRBV20-1|TRBJ2-5
CSAIAGVVETQYF
>many|TRBV18|TRBJ1-2
CASSPGQGHTF
>many|TRBV19|TRBJ1-4
CASSIQTGTGEKLFF
>many|TRBV7-3|TRBJ2-2
CASSPRSTTGELFF
>many|TRBV18|TRBJ2-7
CASSPRTDYEQYF
>many|TRBV7-2|TRBJ2-1
CASSPVAGVNNEQFF
>many|TRBV14|TRBJ2-7
CASSQRGTTGEQYF
>many|TRBV9|TRBJ1-3
CASSVASGNTIYF
>few|TRBV12-3/TRBV12-4|TRBJ1-1
CASSQGRPEAFF
>many|TRBV29-1|TRBJ1-4
CSVEREKLFF
>.|TRBV10-3|TRBJ1-2
CAISDPGSGLSGYTF
>many|TRBV5-6|TRBJ2-1
CASSLGLASSYNEQFF
>few|TRBV19|TRBJ1-5
CASSLGSGYSNQPQHF
>.|TRBV29-1|TRBJ2-6
CSVEVPPPSGADVLTF
>many|TRBV25-1|TRBJ2-1
CASSSDLGYNEQFF
>many|TRBV5-1|TRBJ2-3
CASKVGSLADTQYF
>.|TRBV7-2|TRBJ2-1
CASTQGTASYNEQLF
>few|TRBV6-1|TRBJ1-5
CASSEGTYSNQPQHF
>many|TRBV7-9|TRBJ2-3
CASSLGGQGTDTQYF
>few|TRBV3-1|TRBJ1-2
CASSQGTTADYGYTF
>.|TRBV2|TRBJ2-3
CASSGLAGARGNEQYF